Listed below are T cell receptor beta chains from one sample, sequenced in a study of blood T cell repertoires in COVID-19. Only in-frame clones appear in the TCRdb table, and some are missing; sequencing was by immunoSEQ multiplex PCR. The table records fewer than 90,000 clones, roughly 87% of them present only once. Sequenced material: peripheral blood. The receptors come from a man aged 50-59 years with acute or convalescent COVID-19. Both conserved end residues are part of each CDR3. The D gene is left open where the match is weak. Only some rows state a clone size, as once, few, many or a class for expanded clones.

abundance	v_gene	d_gene	j_gene	len	CDR3aa	CDR3nt
.	TRBV25-1	.	TRBJ1-4	15	CASSAGRAGGEKLFF	TGTGCCAGCAGTGCTGGTCGAGCGGGAGGGGAAAAACTGTTTTTT
.	TRBV19	.	TRBJ1-2	13	CASSIKADYGYTF	TGTGCCAGTAGTATAAAAGCGGACTATGGCTACACCTTC
.	TRBV7-2	TRBD2	TRBJ2-3	16	CASSPGLAGKADTQYF	TGTGCCAGCAGCCCCGGACTAGCGGGAAAGGCAGATACGCAGTATTTT
.	TRBV7-9	TRBD1	TRBJ1-5	15	CASSLGDRDVQPQHF	TGTGCCAGCAGCTTAGGGGACAGGGATGTTCAGCCCCAGCATTTT
.	TRBV19	TRBD1	TRBJ1-1	15	CATVGTGTVDTEAFF	TGTGCCACTGTTGGGACAGGGACGGTCGACACTGAAGCTTTCTTT
.	TRBV2	TRBD1	TRBJ2-7	13	CASNRDRDYEQYF	TGTGCCAGCAACCGGGACAGGGACTACGAGCAGTACTTC
.	TRBV4-1	TRBD1	TRBJ2-1	14	CASRVDRGLNEQFF	TGCGCCAGCAGGGTGGACAGGGGGCTCAATGAGCAGTTCTTC
.	TRBV20-1	.	TRBJ2-5	10	CSARAETQYF	TGCAGTGCTAGGGCAGAGACCCAGTACTTC
.	TRBV5-8	.	TRBJ2-1	14	CASSLVQGYNEQFF	TGTGCCAGCAGCTTGGTGCAGGGGTACAATGAGCAGTTCTTC
.	TRBV7-9	TRBD2	TRBJ2-1	15	CASSPPGGGYNEQFF	TGTGCCAGCAGCCCCCCGGGGGGAGGGTACAATGAGCAGTTCTTC
.	TRBV11-2	TRBD2	TRBJ2-4	14	CASSHLAGENIQYF	TGTGCCAGCAGCCACCTAGCGGGGGAAAACATTCAGTACTTC
.	TRBV4-1	TRBD1	TRBJ1-2	17	CASSHPPPRQGAFGYTF	TGCGCCAGCAGCCACCCCCCCCCGCGACAGGGGGCATTTGGCTACACCTTC
.	TRBV7-2	TRBD2	TRBJ2-3	16	CASSLGTTGYTDTQYF	TGTGCCAGCAGCCTAGGGACTACGGGGTACACAGATACGCAGTATTTT
.	TRBV5-1	TRBD2	TRBJ2-7	16	CASSLSGLADTYEQYF	TGCGCCAGCAGCTTGTCCGGACTAGCGGATACCTACGAGCAGTACTTC
.	TRBV19	.	TRBJ2-7	15	CASSIDPGGTYEQYF	TGTGCCAGTAGTATAGATCCAGGCGGGACCTACGAGCAGTACTTC
.	TRBV6-5	TRBD1	TRBJ1-5	13	CASRTGLNQPQHF	TGTGCCAGCAGGACAGGGCTCAATCAGCCCCAGCATTTT
.	TRBV3-1/TRBV3-2	.	TRBJ1-5	14	CASSQVGGEQPQHF	TGTGCCAGCAGCCAAGTGGGGGGAGAGCAGCCCCAGCATTTT
few	TRBV7-8	.	TRBJ2-3	15	CASSHDTQGTDTQYF	TGTGCCAGCAGTCACGACACACAGGGCACAGATACGCAGTATTTT
.	TRBV3-1/TRBV3-2	TRBD2	TRBJ2-2	21	CASSQDWKREGWGRYTGELFF	TGTGCCAGCAGCCAAGATTGGAAGCGGGAGGGCTGGGGTAGGTACACCGGGGAGCTGTTTTTT
.	TRBV9	.	TRBJ2-1	14	CASSPLSSYNEQFF	TGTGCCAGCAGCCCCCTATCCTCCTACAATGAGCAGTTCTTC
few	TRBV2	TRBD1	TRBJ2-3	15	CASSEDRGITDTQYF	TGTGCCAGCAGTGAAGACAGGGGGATTACAGATACGCAGTATTTT
.	TRBV7-2	TRBD1	TRBJ1-2	14	CASSSGQGVGGYTF	TGTGCCAGCAGCTCCGGGCAGGGGGTGGGTGGCTACACCTTC
.	TRBV4-3	.	TRBJ1-2	16	CASSQDLGRGGGGYTF	TGCGCCAGCAGCCAAGATCTTGGGAGGGGTGGAGGTGGCTACACCTTC
once	TRBV15	.	TRBJ2-7	12	CATGRGSYEQYF	TGTGCCACTGGACGGGGCTCCTACGAGCAGTACTTC
.	TRBV25-1	TRBD1	TRBJ1-3	15	CASSGSTGTVNTIYF	TGTGCCAGCAGTGGGTCTACCGGGACAGTAAACACCATATATTTT
.	TRBV19	TRBD1	TRBJ2-7	15	CASSIAGQNSYEQYF	TGTGCCAGTAGTATAGCGGGACAGAACTCCTACGAGCAGTACTTC
medium-sized	TRBV27	.	TRBJ1-5	16	CASRPSGGFINQPQHF	TGTGCCAGCCGACCGTCTGGGGGGTTCATCAATCAGCCCCAGCATTTT